This TCR beta chain emerged from a study of CD8 T cells in ankylosing spondylitis. One entry per CDR3 protein results from TCRdb running MiXCR on the 5' RACE reads. This sample has approximately 440,000 distinct CDR3 sequences, with over 15% found just once. This CDR3 has 15 residues. CDR1 and CDR2 from the germline V gene are SGHTA and FQGNSA. V was clipped by 6 bases and J by 11 bases, with 23 bases between them. General study points: The clones that were linked to disease were reported to be significantly enriched in matched synovial fluid samples from ankylosing spondylitis patients. A number of the motif variants had already been described in reactive arthritis synovial fluid and blood. For ankylosing spondylitis blood, a TCR beta motif of under 10 highly homologous variants appeared characteristic.

About this clonotype itself: Antigen unknown.

The sequencing input was blood, either unsorted or a sorted T cell fraction (not recorded which). This receptor was taken from a male donor with ankylosing spondylitis. V gene TRBV7-2 combines with J gene TRBJ2-4, with D tentatively TRBD1 (5 bases). The CDR3 protein is CASRAAGSTGFLQYF. The DNA of the CDR3 is TGTGCCAGCAGGGCGGCCGGGTCTACAGGATTCCTTCAGTACTTC.